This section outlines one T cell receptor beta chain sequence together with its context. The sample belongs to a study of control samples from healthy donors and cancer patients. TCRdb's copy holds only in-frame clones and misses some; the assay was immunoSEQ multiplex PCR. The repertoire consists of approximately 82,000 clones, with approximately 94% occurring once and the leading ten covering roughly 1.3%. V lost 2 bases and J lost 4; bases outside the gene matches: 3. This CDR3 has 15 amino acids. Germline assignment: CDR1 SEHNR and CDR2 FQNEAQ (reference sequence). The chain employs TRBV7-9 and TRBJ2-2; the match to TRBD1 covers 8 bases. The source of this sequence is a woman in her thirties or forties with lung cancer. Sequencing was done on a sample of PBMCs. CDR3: CASSLRQGITGELFF. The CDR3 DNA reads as TGTGCCAGCAGCTTAAGACAGGGGATCACCGGGGAGCTGTTTTTT.